The clone carrying this T cell receptor (beta chain) was seen a handful of times. Its antigen remains unknown. In TCRdb, the reads were re-called with MiXCR into one record per CDR3 protein. The table has about 830,000 distinct CDR3 sequences, approximately 30% seen once. V was pared by 4 bases and J by 4 bases, with 7 bases of the junction left unmatched. The CDR3 runs to 16 residues. Germline V gene lookup returns CDR1 SEHNR and CDR2 FQNEAQ (reference sequence). The data originate from a study of T cell repertoires in cytomegalovirus infection. Study-wide context: CMV epitopes in the study were HLA-C-restricted (recently identified) and HLA-B-restricted (well studied). Study-level results: CMV carriers with the relevant HLA were identified by cumulative public TCR beta family frequency. CMV-specific TCR beta clonotypes restricted by HLA-C were the ones dominating the ex vivo response.

This clonotype was obtained from a human donor in good health (CMV status not recorded). Some clones in this sample may be carry-over from other donors' samples. This specimen consisted of cultured CD8+ T cells from PBMCs, obtained from culture after CMV antigen stimulation. V gene TRBV7-9 combines with J gene TRBJ1-6, with 7 bases fitting TRBD1. CDR3 protein: CASSWGGQPYNSPLHF. DNA for the CDR3: TGTGCCAGCAGCTGGGGGGGACAGCCTTATAATTCACCCCTCCACTTT.